The table lists the clone carrying this T cell receptor (beta chain) with many counts. What it binds is unknown. These data belong to a study of T cells after posttransplantation cyclophosphamide. Regarding the study as a whole: Skin or GI-infiltrating T cells shared few TRB sequences with blood. Donor CD8+ memory clones often dominated recipient blood repertoires at later times.

TCRdb's table, derived via immunoSEQ multiplex PCR, lists solely in-frame clones and lacks some. The sample has roughly 49,000 clones, none seen only once; the top ten hold 2.2%. On the day of bone marrow donation, the related graft donor provided peripheral blood. CDR1 and CDR2 (germline): MDHEN, SYDVKM. J lost 5 bases, V lost 3 bases, and 5 bases had no gene match. The CDR3 is made up of 15 amino acids. Sample: PBMCs. This receptor was identified in a man aged 40-50 years in good health, CMV-negative, and a related stem cell transplant donor. This chain uses TRBV28 with TRBJ2-2; TRBD1 aligns across 8 bases. The CDR3 region is CASSFRTGSTGELFF. CDR3 bases: TGTGCCAGCAGTTTTCGGACAGGGTCAACCGGGGAGCTGTTTTTT.